These 21 T cell receptor beta chains originate from one sample sequenced in a study of cytomegalovirus exposure and HLA in healthy donors. PCR used 60 Vbeta primers and 13 Jbeta primers. Only in-frame clones appear in the TCRdb table, and some are missing; sequencing was by immunoSEQ multiplex PCR. The data show about 160,000 clones, with 65% to 85% seen just once and around 6.6% held by the top ten. Specimen: PBMCs. These receptors were collected from a male donor in good health and CMV-seropositive.

DNA of the CDR3: TGTGCCAGCAGCTTGCTCTCTGGGGAGAGCTCTGGAAACACCATATATTTT. Protein product: CASSLLSGESSGNTIYF. The chain uses TRBV5-6 and TRBJ1-3; D is unresolved. In germline, CDR1 is SGHDT, CDR2 YYEEEE. Trimming removed 1 base at V and 0 bases at J, with 14 bases between. The CDR3 is made up of 17 amino acids.

This sequence joins TRBV15 and TRBJ2-1; 14 nucleotides line up with TRBD2. Germline V CDR1 and CDR2: LNHNV, YYDKDF (reference sequence). The CDR3 sequence is 16 residues long. V was clipped by 0 bases and J by 7 bases; unmatched bases: 2. CDR3 sequence reads: CATSREGLAGGNEQFF. For the CDR3, the DNA is TGTGCCACCAGCAGAGAAGGACTAGCGGGAGGAAATGAGCAGTTCTTC.

This clone is a singleton in its sample. The chain couples TRBV7-8 to TRBJ1-1; D uncertain. Trimming left V 4 bases short and J 4 bases short, with 16 bases between. CDR3 length: 15 amino acids. The germline V gene has CDR1 SGHVS and CDR2 FQNEAQ. The CDR3 sequence is CASSSGRGIGTEAFF. CDR3 DNA: TGTGCCAGCAGCTCCGGGCGGGGAATCGGCACTGAAGCTTTCTTT.

The rearrangement links TRBV23-1 to TRBJ1-5; D may be TRBD1 (5 bases). TRBV23-1 carries the ORF label, with uncertain function. V was pared by 7 bases and J by 6 bases, with 10 bases between. There are 12 residues in the CDR3. The CDR3 DNA reads as TGCGCCAGCACCTCCCAGGGTCAGCCCCAGCATTTT. As protein: CASTSQGQPQHF.

V and J are TRBV5-1 and TRBJ1-1; the D gene is possibly TRBD1 (6 bases). CDR1 and CDR2 from the germline V gene are SGHRS and YFSETQ. V lost 4 bases and J 1 base, leaving 11 bases between the germline ends. The CDR3 totals 14 residues. The CDR3 coding sequence is TGCGCCAGCAGCCCCCACAGGGCGAACACTGAAGCTTTCTTT. Its protein product is CASSPHRANTEAFF.

The J gene is TRBJ2-1, the V gene TRBV25-1; a weak D match, TRBD2 (5 bases). Germline loops: CDR1 MGHDK, CDR2 SYGVNS. Trimming stripped 6 bases from V and 4 bases from J, with 7 bases between. The CDR3 has 12 residues. CDR3 DNA: TGTGCCAGCAGCGGGATATACAATGAGCAGTTCTTC. Translation gives CASSGIYNEQFF.

The chain uses TRBV11-2 and TRBJ2-3; D remains unclear. V lost 1 base and J lost 0, with 11 bases in between. Germline V gene lookup returns CDR1 SGHAT and CDR2 FQNNGV. CDR3 size: 16 residues. The DNA of the CDR3 is TGTGCCAGCAGCTTAGTTTCCACGACTAGCACAGATACGCAGTATTTT. Its translation is CASSLVSTTSTDTQYF.

The chain recombines TRBV27 with TRBJ2-2; possibly TRBD1 for D (8 bases). Trimming left V 5 bases short and J 4 bases short, with 17 bases between. Per germline, CDR1 MNHEY and CDR2 SMNVEV (reference sequence). The CDR3 has 16 amino acids. The CDR3 protein is CASSPRTGRATGELFF. CDR3 DNA: TGTGCCAGCAGTCCAAGGACAGGGAGGGCCACCGGGGAGCTGTTTTTT.

This clone was counted only a few times. V gene TRBV4-3 combines with J gene TRBJ2-1; no reliable D call. CDR3 length: 13 amino acids. Deletions cut 0 bases from V and 7 bases from J, with 7 bases between. From germline, CDR1 is LGHNA and CDR2 YSLEER. Here the CDR3 reads CASSQESGNEQFF. The CDR3, as DNA: TGCGCCAGCAGCCAAGAGTCAGGAAATGAGCAGTTCTTC.

The rearrangement uses TRBV5-6 and TRBJ1-5; weak D call: TRBD1 (6 bases). The CDR3 covers 17 residues. CDR1 and CDR2 (germline): SGHDT, YYEEEE. V lost 0 bases, J lost 6 bases, and 19 bases lay in between. CDR3 coding DNA: TGTGCCAGCAGCTTGGGAACAGGGCAACGGGCGGGTCAGCCCCAGCATTTT. This translates into CASSLGTGQRAGQPQHF.

The V call is TRBV5-1, the J call TRBJ1-1; D is possibly TRBD1 (5 bases). The CDR3 has 17 residues. Trimming left V 1 base short and J 0 bases short, with 16 bases between. The germline V gene has CDR1 SGHRS and CDR2 YFSETQ. The DNA for the CDR3 is TGCGCCAGCAGCTTGTCCCCCGACAGCTTAATGAACACTGAAGCTTTCTTT. It translates to CASSLSPDSLMNTEAFF.

J is TRBJ2-2 and V is TRBV7-2, with no clear D. The CDR3 contains 13 residues. V lost 4 bases, J lost 6 bases, and 9 bases lay in between. Germline CDR1 is SGHTA and CDR2 is FQGNSA. CDR3 loop: CASSSIAPGELFF. The CDR3 nucleotides read TGTGCCAGCAGCTCGATAGCACCCGGGGAGCTGTTTTTT.

The rearrangement joins TRBV27 to TRBJ1-5, with TRBD1 as a possible D gene (6 bases). Trimming took 7 bases from V and 5 from J, leaving 9 bases between them. CDR1 and CDR2 (germline): MNHEY, SMNVEV (reference sequence). There are 12 residues in the CDR3. The CDR3 nucleotides read TGTGCCAGCACCACAGGGTATCAGCCCCAGCATTTT. Translating gives CASTTGYQPQHF.

This clone appeared once. This chain uses TRBV15 with TRBJ2-1, with 16 bases fitting TRBD2. Germline CDR1 is LNHNV and CDR2 is YYDKDF (reference sequence). V lost 5 bases and J lost 10; bases outside the gene matches: 8. The CDR3 consists of 16 residues. The CDR3 DNA is TGTGCCACCAGCCGGACTTCGGGACTAGCGGGAGGGGAGCAGTTCTTC. As protein: CATSRTSGLAGGEQFF.

This clone occurred a few times. The rearrangement joins TRBV30 to TRBJ1-5, with TRBD1 as a possible D gene (5 bases). V dropped 3 bases and J dropped 5 bases, with 11 bases sitting between them. Germline V gene lookup returns CDR1 GTSNPN and CDR2 SVGIG (reference sequence). The CDR3 has 13 amino acids. The CDR3 region has the DNA TGTGCCTGGAGAACGGGGGGTGATCAGCCCCAGCATTTT. Translating gives CAWRTGGDQPQHF.

This sequence joins TRBV7-2 and TRBJ2-2; D remains ambiguous. This CDR3 has 16 amino acids. Trimming stripped 2 bases from V and 0 bases from J, with 10 bases between. CDR1 SGHTA and CDR2 FQGNSA come from the germline V gene. The CDR3 reads CASSLSSEANTGELFF. DNA for the CDR3: TGTGCCAGCAGCTTATCAAGCGAGGCGAACACCGGGGAGCTGTTTTTT.

This chain joins TRBV13 and TRBJ2-3; 11 nucleotides line up with TRBD2. The junction had 5 bases not matched to a gene; V was cut back by 3 bases and J by 6 bases. Germline CDR1 PRHDT, CDR2 FYEKMQ (reference sequence). This CDR3 is 15 amino acids long. The DNA of the CDR3 is TGTGCCAGCAGCTTCCCTAGCGGGGGGTCCGATACGCAGTATTTT. The encoded protein is CASSFPSGGSDTQYF.

V gene TRBV7-8 combines with J gene TRBJ2-7; weak D call: TRBD2 (5 bases). This CDR3 is 14 amino acids long. Germline CDR1 reads SGHVS; CDR2 reads FQNEAQ. The V and J ends lost 6 bases and 2 bases respectively, with 14 bases between them. The CDR3 DNA sequence: TGTGCCAGCAGGGAAAGCGGAAAGACCTACGAGCAGTACTTC. Amino acids: CASRESGKTYEQYF.

The rearrangement links TRBV15 to TRBJ1-1, with no clear D. The CDR3 totals 15 residues. CDR1 and CDR2 from the germline V gene are LNHNV and YYDKDF (reference sequence). V lost 0 bases, J lost 4 bases, and 12 bases lay in between. The chain's CDR3 is CATSRDYRGSTEAFF. CDR3 DNA sequence: TGTGCCACCAGCAGAGATTATCGGGGTAGCACTGAAGCTTTCTTT. The full variable domain, completed using reference TRBV15 and TRBJ1-1, is DAMVIQNPRYQVTQFGKPVTLSCSQTLNHNVMYWYQQKSSQAPKLLFHYYDKDFNNEADTPDNFQSRRPNTSFCFLDIRSPGLGDTAMYLCATSRDYRGSTEAFFGQGTRLTVV.

V and J are TRBV27 and TRBJ2-1, with D possibly TRBD1 on 6 matching bases. The CDR3 runs 14 residues. The ends were cut back, 2 bases at V and 6 bases at J, with 11 bases in the middle. Germline V gene data show CDR1 as MNHEY and CDR2 as SMNVEV (reference sequence). In nucleotides, the CDR3 is TGTGCCAGCAGTTTAGAGGACAGCGGCAATGAGCAGTTCTTC. Protein: CASSLEDSGNEQFF.

The gene calls are TRBV6-5 and TRBJ1-1; the D gene is possibly TRBD1 (5 bases). CDR3 length: 15 amino acids. The V end lost 4 bases, the J end lost 4 bases, and 16 bases lay between the germline ends. Germline assignment: CDR1 MNHEY and CDR2 SVGAGI. The CDR3 DNA is TGTGCCAGCAGTTGGGGTAAAGGGGCGAGCACTGAAGCTTTCTTT. Translated: CASSWGKGASTEAFF.